Listed below are T cell receptor beta chains from one sample, sequenced in a study of regulatory T cells in long-lasting Graves disease. Each CDR3 protein gets one entry after TCRdb re-called the multiplex PCR reads with MiXCR. Of more than 400,000 distinct CDR3 sequences listed, over 15% are singletons. Another study also made use of these data, one on T cells in Graves' hyperthyroidism and ophthalmopathy.

The sample in question was peripheral blood mononuclear cells (PBMCs), obtained at new diagnosis, from a patient treated with antithyroid drugs. All receptors derive from a woman under 40 with Graves disease. Both conserved end residues are part of each CDR3. Fields, in order: D gene, V gene, clone size, J gene, CDR3 protein, CDR3 DNA. A D gene is named only where the DNA matches it firmly. A clone size is listed for some rows: how often the clone was seen (once, few, many), or a class if it is expanded.

d_call: .
v_call: TRBV5-6
clone_size: many
j_call: TRBJ1-1
cdr3_aa: CASSLATEAFF
cdr3_nt: TGTGCCAGCAGCTTGGCCACTGAAGCTTTCTTT

d_call: TRBD1
v_call: TRBV6-2/TRBV6-3
clone_size: few
j_call: TRBJ2-2
cdr3_aa: CASRQRDRGTGELFF
cdr3_nt: TGTGCCAGCAGACAACGGGACAGAGGAACCGGGGAGCTGTTTTTT

d_call: .
v_call: TRBV7-8
clone_size: many
j_call: TRBJ1-2
cdr3_aa: CASSLQPGPANYGYTF
cdr3_nt: TGTGCCAGCAGCTTACAACCGGGACCCGCTAACTATGGCTACACCTTC

d_call: TRBD1
v_call: TRBV11-2
clone_size: many
j_call: TRBJ2-1
cdr3_aa: CASSPGTGSLNEQFF
cdr3_nt: TGTGCCAGCAGCCCAGGGACAGGGAGTCTAAATGAGCAGTTCTTC

d_call: .
v_call: TRBV10-2
clone_size: few
j_call: TRBJ1-5
cdr3_aa: CASSDGRDHQPQHF
cdr3_nt: TGCGCCAGCAGTGACGGCAGGGACCATCAGCCCCAGCATTTT

d_call: .
v_call: TRBV10-3
clone_size: .
j_call: TRBJ1-2
cdr3_aa: CAIRRDIPFYGYTF
cdr3_nt: TGTGCCATCAGGCGGGACATTCCATTCTATGGCTACACCTTC

d_call: .
v_call: TRBV28
clone_size: many
j_call: TRBJ1-4
cdr3_aa: CASSLYEKLFF
cdr3_nt: TGTGCCAGCAGTTTGTATGAAAAACTGTTTTTT

d_call: TRBD1
v_call: TRBV28
clone_size: many
j_call: TRBJ2-5
cdr3_aa: CASSSPRTGGRETQYF
cdr3_nt: TGTGCCAGCAGTTCACCCCGGACAGGGGGCCGGGAGACCCAGTACTTC

d_call: TRBD1
v_call: TRBV27
clone_size: many
j_call: TRBJ2-5
cdr3_aa: CASSRDSQETQYF
cdr3_nt: TGTGCCAGCAGCCGGGACAGTCAAGAGACCCAGTACTTC

d_call: TRBD2
v_call: TRBV20-1
clone_size: many
j_call: TRBJ2-4
cdr3_aa: CSAREAAGAANIQYF
cdr3_nt: TGCAGTGCTAGAGAAGCGGCGGGAGCGGCAAACATTCAGTACTTC

d_call: TRBD2
v_call: TRBV6-1
clone_size: .
j_call: TRBJ2-2
cdr3_aa: CASRFPGLEKRRVTGELFF
cdr3_nt: TGTGCCAGCAGATTTCCGGGACTAGAAAAGAGGAGGGTCACCGGGGAGCTGTTTTTT

d_call: TRBD1
v_call: TRBV20-1
clone_size: .
j_call: TRBJ1-5
cdr3_aa: CSARGNRGPGQPQHF
cdr3_nt: TGCAGTGCTAGAGGTAACAGGGGGCCTGGTCAGCCCCAGCATTTT

d_call: .
v_call: TRBV12-3/TRBV12-4
clone_size: many
j_call: TRBJ1-2
cdr3_aa: CASGRDYGYTF
cdr3_nt: TGTGCCAGCGGGAGAGACTATGGCTACACCTTC

d_call: TRBD2
v_call: TRBV28
clone_size: .
j_call: TRBJ2-4
cdr3_aa: CASRGLLAGEAKNIQYF
cdr3_nt: TGTGCCAGCAGGGGGTTGCTAGCGGGAGAGGCCAAAAACATTCAGTACTTC

d_call: .
v_call: TRBV28
clone_size: many
j_call: TRBJ2-1
cdr3_aa: CASSPNEQFF
cdr3_nt: TGTGCCAGCAGTCCGAACGAGCAGTTCTTC

d_call: .
v_call: TRBV7-6
clone_size: many
j_call: TRBJ1-6
cdr3_aa: CASSLEPGDGSPLHF
cdr3_nt: TGTGCCAGCAGCTTAGAACCGGGGGATGGTTCACCCCTCCACTTT

d_call: .
v_call: TRBV20-1
clone_size: many
j_call: TRBJ2-7
cdr3_aa: CSAPIYEQYF
cdr3_nt: TGCAGTGCCCCGATTTACGAGCAGTACTTC

d_call: .
v_call: TRBV27
clone_size: many
j_call: TRBJ2-1
cdr3_aa: CASSFMNEQFF
cdr3_nt: TGTGCCAGCAGTTTCATGAATGAGCAGTTCTTC

d_call: TRBD2
v_call: TRBV20-1
clone_size: once
j_call: TRBJ2-7
cdr3_aa: CSAGETSGRALGAVEQYF
cdr3_nt: TGCAGTGCTGGGGAGACTAGCGGGAGGGCCTTGGGGGCGGTAGAGCAGTACTTC

d_call: .
v_call: TRBV18
clone_size: few
j_call: TRBJ1-1
cdr3_aa: CASSLTGHKSTNTEAFF
cdr3_nt: TGTGCCAGCTCACTAACAGGGCACAAAAGTACGAACACTGAAGCTTTCTTT

d_call: .
v_call: TRBV6-2/TRBV6-3
clone_size: many
j_call: TRBJ2-7
cdr3_aa: CASSYSKVRGDYEQYF
cdr3_nt: TGTGCCAGCAGTTACTCGAAGGTCAGGGGTGACTACGAGCAGTACTTC

d_call: TRBD2
v_call: TRBV27
clone_size: few
j_call: TRBJ2-2
cdr3_aa: CASRRSSGSGAGELFF
cdr3_nt: TGTGCCAGCAGGCGTTCTAGCGGGAGTGGGGCCGGGGAGCTGTTTTTT

d_call: .
v_call: TRBV28
clone_size: many
j_call: TRBJ2-7
cdr3_aa: CASSPTGTMSSYEQYF
cdr3_nt: TGTGCCAGCAGCCCCACCGGGACAATGTCCTCCTACGAGCAGTACTTC

d_call: .
v_call: TRBV28
clone_size: many
j_call: TRBJ1-4
cdr3_aa: CASSLLDRRPSNEKLFF
cdr3_nt: TGTGCCAGCAGTTTGCTCGACAGGAGGCCCTCGAATGAAAAACTGTTTTTT

d_call: TRBD2
v_call: TRBV7-2
clone_size: many
j_call: TRBJ2-1
cdr3_aa: CASTTSGSRNEQFF
cdr3_nt: TGTGCCAGCACCACTAGCGGGAGCAGGAATGAGCAGTTCTTC

d_call: TRBD2
v_call: TRBV29-1
clone_size: many
j_call: TRBJ2-1
cdr3_aa: CSVGREGPFGEQFF
cdr3_nt: TGCAGCGTTGGCAGGGAGGGGCCTTTTGGTGAGCAGTTCTTC

d_call: .
v_call: TRBV28
clone_size: .
j_call: TRBJ1-5
cdr3_aa: CASSFGGKDNQPQHF
cdr3_nt: TGTGCCAGCAGTTTCGGGGGTAAGGACAATCAGCCCCAGCATTTT

d_call: .
v_call: TRBV7-9
clone_size: many
j_call: TRBJ2-3
cdr3_aa: CASSPEGRQYF
cdr3_nt: TGTGCCAGCAGCCCCGAGGGAAGGCAGTATTTT

d_call: TRBD1
v_call: TRBV27
clone_size: .
j_call: TRBJ2-1
cdr3_aa: CATGFEQFF
cdr3_nt: TGTGCGACAGGGTTCGAGCAGTTCTTC

d_call: .
v_call: TRBV28
clone_size: many
j_call: TRBJ2-7
cdr3_aa: CASLDTAYEQYF
cdr3_nt: TGTGCCAGCTTGGACACCGCGTACGAGCAGTACTTC

d_call: .
v_call: TRBV7-2
clone_size: few
j_call: TRBJ2-2
cdr3_aa: CASSPLSGNTGELFF
cdr3_nt: TGTGCCAGCAGCCCCCTTAGCGGAAACACCGGGGAGCTGTTTTTT

d_call: .
v_call: TRBV9
clone_size: many
j_call: TRBJ2-1
cdr3_aa: CASSVVSQSYNEQFF
cdr3_nt: TGTGCCAGCAGCGTAGTAAGTCAGTCCTACAATGAGCAGTTCTTC

d_call: .
v_call: TRBV7-9
clone_size: .
j_call: TRBJ2-5
cdr3_aa: CASRGQNGTQYF
cdr3_nt: TGTGCCAGCAGAGGACAGAACGGGACCCAGTACTTC

d_call: .
v_call: TRBV29-1
clone_size: .
j_call: TRBJ2-3
cdr3_aa: CSAPSDSDTDTQYF
cdr3_nt: TGCAGCGCACCATCTGACAGTGACACAGATACGCAGTATTTT

d_call: .
v_call: TRBV20-1
clone_size: many
j_call: TRBJ2-7
cdr3_aa: CSAREGYEQYF
cdr3_nt: TGCAGTGCTAGAGAGGGCTACGAGCAGTACTTC

d_call: TRBD1
v_call: TRBV7-3
clone_size: many
j_call: TRBJ2-7
cdr3_aa: CASSQYGQGGEQYF
cdr3_nt: TGTGCCAGCAGCCAATATGGACAGGGCGGCGAGCAGTACTTC

d_call: TRBD2
v_call: TRBV6-2/TRBV6-3
clone_size: many
j_call: TRBJ2-1
cdr3_aa: CASSYRGRSIEQFF
cdr3_nt: TGTGCCAGCAGTTACCGCGGGAGGTCCATTGAGCAGTTCTTC

d_call: TRBD1
v_call: TRBV11-2
clone_size: many
j_call: TRBJ1-1
cdr3_aa: CASSLDRAEAFF
cdr3_nt: TGTGCCAGCAGCCTGGACAGGGCTGAAGCTTTCTTT

d_call: .
v_call: TRBV14
clone_size: many
j_call: TRBJ2-1
cdr3_aa: CASSPPGLRYNEQFF
cdr3_nt: TGTGCCAGCAGCCCTCCCGGCCTACGCTACAATGAGCAGTTCTTC

d_call: TRBD2
v_call: TRBV5-1
clone_size: many
j_call: TRBJ2-1
cdr3_aa: CASSLRWLAGDGRDNEQFF
cdr3_nt: TGCGCCAGCAGCTTGAGGTGGCTAGCGGGAGATGGTCGGGACAATGAGCAGTTCTTC

d_call: .
v_call: TRBV5-6
clone_size: .
j_call: TRBJ1-2
cdr3_aa: CASSLLGRDYGYTF
cdr3_nt: TGTGCCAGCAGCTTGCTAGGGAGGGACTATGGCTACACCTTC

d_call: TRBD2
v_call: TRBV9
clone_size: .
j_call: TRBJ2-1
cdr3_aa: CASSVGASGSDEQFF
cdr3_nt: TGTGCCAGCAGCGTAGGTGCTAGCGGGAGCGATGAGCAGTTCTTC

d_call: TRBD2
v_call: TRBV7-2
clone_size: .
j_call: TRBJ2-5
cdr3_aa: CASSFSGRSFETQYF
cdr3_nt: TGTGCCAGCAGCTTTAGCGGGAGAAGCTTTGAGACCCAGTACTTC

d_call: .
v_call: TRBV27
clone_size: many
j_call: TRBJ2-7
cdr3_aa: CASSTTAVSYEQYF
cdr3_nt: TGTGCCAGCAGCACGACGGCGGTCTCCTACGAGCAGTACTTC

d_call: TRBD2
v_call: TRBV11-2
clone_size: .
j_call: TRBJ2-5
cdr3_aa: CASSLARTSGSRETQYF
cdr3_nt: TGTGCCAGCAGCTTAGCCCGGACTAGCGGGAGTCGGGAGACCCAGTACTTC

d_call: TRBD2
v_call: TRBV20-1
clone_size: few
j_call: TRBJ2-3
cdr3_aa: CSARTSGRGSGEYF
cdr3_nt: TGCAGTGCGCGGACTAGCGGGAGGGGTTCGGGGGAGTATTTT

d_call: .
v_call: TRBV7-8
clone_size: few
j_call: TRBJ2-7
cdr3_aa: CASSFRRLDFHEQYF
cdr3_nt: TGTGCCAGCAGCTTTAGGAGACTAGACTTCCACGAGCAGTACTTC

d_call: TRBD2
v_call: TRBV7-9
clone_size: many
j_call: TRBJ2-3
cdr3_aa: CASSPNPLAGGYTDTQYF
cdr3_nt: TGTGCCAGCAGCCCGAACCCACTAGCGGGAGGTTACACAGATACGCAGTATTTT

d_call: TRBD2
v_call: TRBV20-1
clone_size: many
j_call: TRBJ2-5
cdr3_aa: CSTPLESGSLPETQYF
cdr3_nt: TGCAGTACCCCACTAGAAAGCGGGAGTCTCCCAGAGACCCAGTACTTC

d_call: TRBD1
v_call: TRBV19
clone_size: few
j_call: TRBJ1-5
cdr3_aa: CASSIDGQANQPQHF
cdr3_nt: TGTGCCAGTAGTATCGATGGACAGGCCAATCAGCCCCAGCATTTT

d_call: .
v_call: TRBV5-1
clone_size: .
j_call: TRBJ2-5
cdr3_aa: CASSITAPETQYF
cdr3_nt: TGCGCCAGCAGCATCACGGCTCCGGAGACCCAGTACTTC

d_call: .
v_call: TRBV30
clone_size: few
j_call: TRBJ1-2
cdr3_aa: CACTSGLGGYGYTF
cdr3_nt: TGTGCCTGTACTTCGGGTCTCGGGGGGTATGGCTACACCTTC

d_call: .
v_call: TRBV2
clone_size: few
j_call: TRBJ2-3
cdr3_aa: CASMFTPDTQYF
cdr3_nt: TGTGCCAGCATGTTCACCCCAGATACGCAGTATTTT